The 30 T cell receptor beta chains below all came from one sample that was sequenced in a study of T-cell memory formation after mild COVID-19. TCRdb itself ran the 5' RACE reads through MiXCR, one entry per CDR3 protein. The sample contains 90,000 to 120,000 distinct CDR3 sequences, roughly a sixth of which appear only once. The sample comprised PBMCs or a T cell subset sorted from them (not recorded which). The receptor source for this set is a man aged 18-30 years who had mild COVID-19 (a few samples of this study predate the infection). Cell type and time point are not known.

V and J are TRBV6-2 or TRBV6-3 and TRBJ1-1, with D unresolved. The CDR3 totals 14 residues. The germline V and J ends were trimmed by 2 bases and 1 base, with 8 bases remaining between them. In germline, CDR1 is MNHEY, CDR2 SVGEGT. CDR3 nucleotides: TGTGCCAGCAGTTACGGGATGGAGAACACTGAAGCTTTCTTT. This translates into CASSYGMENTEAFF.

This clonotype was observed a few times. The chain has TRBV7-2 and TRBJ2-7, with D possibly matching TRBD2 (5 bases). The CDR3 is 11 residues long. CDR1 is SGHTA, CDR2 FQGNSA, per germline. Trimming left V 1 base short and J 9 bases short, with 7 bases between. CDR3 region: CASSLVGVQYF. The CDR3 DNA reads TGTGCCAGCAGCTTAGTCGGGGTGCAGTACTTC.

By sample share, this clonotype is medium-sized. The chain links TRBV7-6 to TRBJ2-7; weak D call: TRBD1 (5 bases). Deletions cut 4 bases from V and 6 bases from J, with 13 bases between. Per the germline V gene, CDR1 is SGHVS and CDR2 is FNYEAQ. This CDR3 is 13 amino acids long. CDR3 sequence: CASSSTHQGEQYF. In nucleotides, the CDR3 is TGTGCCAGCAGCTCAACCCACCAGGGCGAGCAGTACTTC. The whole variable domain, remainder taken from reference TRBV7-6 and TRBJ2-7, is GAGVSQSPRYKVTKRGQDVALRCDPISGHVSLYWYRQALGQGPEFLTYFNYEAQQDKSGLPNDRFSAERPEGSISTLTIQRTEQRDSAMYRCASSSTHQGEQYFGPGTRLTVT.

This clonotype was detected a few times. The chain couples TRBV5-1 to TRBJ2-1, with D perhaps matching TRBD1 or TRBD2 (5 bases each). Per germline, CDR1 SGHRS and CDR2 YFSETQ. This CDR3 is built from 15 residues. V was clipped by 1 base and J by 4 bases, with 12 bases between them. This chain's CDR3 is CASSLTGPFYNEQFF. The CDR3 region has the DNA TGCGCCAGCAGCTTGACGGGACCCTTTTACAATGAGCAGTTCTTC.

This clonotype appeared a few times. The CDR3 sequence: CASSLTGSNYEQYF. CDR3 nucleotides: TGTGCCAGCAGCTTGACAGGCTCAAACTACGAGCAGTACTTC. This chain links TRBV5-5 with TRBJ2-7; TRBD1 is a possible D gene (5 bases). Germline V gene lookup returns CDR1 SGHKS and CDR2 YYEKEE (reference sequence). The CDR3 contains 14 residues. Trimming took off 1 base at V and 3 bases at J, with 11 bases between the two ends.

Only a few counts were recorded for this clonotype. The chain combines TRBV6-5 with TRBJ2-1, with D unclear. The CDR3 runs to 8 residues. The germline gives CDR1 MNHEY, CDR2 SVGAGI. V gave up 6 bases and J gave up 11 bases, with 2 bases separating them. CDR3 DNA sequence: TGTGCCAGCAGCCAGCAGTTCTTC. Amino acid sequence: CASSQQFF.

This chain connects TRBV5-1 to TRBJ1-4; D gene uncertain. This CDR3 contains 15 residues. Germline values: CDR1 SGHRS, CDR2 YFSETQ. Trimming removed 4 bases from V and 7 bases from J, with 17 bases in between. The CDR3 loop reads CASSLRRGGLEKLFF. The DNA of the CDR3 is TGCGCCAGCAGCCTCAGACGGGGAGGGCTTGAAAAACTGTTTTTT.

The chain carries TRBV20-1 and TRBJ2-1; D tentatively fits TRBD1 or TRBD2 (5 bases each). CDR1 and CDR2 (germline): DFQATT, SNEGSKA (reference sequence). V lost 1 base and J lost 7, with 11 bases in between. This CDR3 contains 13 residues. This CDR3 reads CSARAGTRNEQFF. CDR3 DNA: TGCAGTGCTAGAGCCGGGACCCGGAATGAGCAGTTCTTC.

V usage is TRBV5-1 and J usage is TRBJ2-1; perhaps TRBD2 as D (5 bases). The V end lost 1 base, the J end lost 8 bases, and 13 bases lay between the germline ends. The germline CDR1 and CDR2 sequences are SGHRS and YFSETQ. There are 14 residues in the CDR3. Here the CDR3 reads CASSLSLARYEQFF. The CDR3 region has the DNA TGCGCCAGCAGCTTGTCGCTAGCCAGGTATGAGCAGTTCTTC.

The chain is built from TRBV4-3 and TRBJ2-2, with TRBD1 matching over 10 bases. Germline V lookup: CDR1 LGHNA, CDR2 YSLEER. The CDR3 covers 16 residues. V was clipped by 0 bases and J by 6 bases; unmatched bases: 4. The CDR3 loop reads CASSQDLGTGAGELFF. The CDR3 bases are TGCGCCAGCAGCCAAGATCTGGGGACAGGGGCCGGGGAGCTGTTTTTT.

In this sample, this clonotype turned up a few times. The chain carries TRBV10-3 and TRBJ2-1; 11 positions agree with TRBD2. The CDR3 contains 15 residues. Germline-derived CDR1 and CDR2 are ENHRY and SYGVKD. Germline trimming cut 5 bases from V and 6 bases from J; bases unmatched to any gene: 6. The CDR3 protein is CAISRGLAESNEQFF. CDR3 DNA sequence: TGTGCCATCAGTAGGGGACTAGCGGAGAGCAATGAGCAGTTCTTC.

This clonotype was observed at least ten times. This sequence joins TRBV5-1 and TRBJ1-6; a weak D match, TRBD1 (6 bases). Germline V gene data show CDR1 as SGHRS and CDR2 as YFSETQ. The CDR3 loop spans 14 amino acids. The ends were cut back, 5 bases at V and 9 bases at J, with 15 bases in the middle. The CDR3 is CASSQGRVGSPLHF. DNA of the CDR3: TGCGCCAGCAGTCAGGGGCGAGTAGGTTCACCCCTCCACTTT.

This clonotype was detected only a few times. The chain couples TRBV9 to TRBJ1-1; D is unclear. This CDR3 spans 16 amino acids. Germline V gives CDR1 SGDLS, CDR2 YYNGEE. Deletions cut 0 bases from V and 0 bases from J, with 12 bases between. CDR3 protein: CASSVVPLQLNTEAFF. CDR3 DNA: TGTGCCAGCAGCGTAGTTCCCTTGCAGTTGAACACTGAAGCTTTCTTT.

The V and J genes are TRBV20-1 and TRBJ2-2; the D is unclear. Trimming removed 2 bases from V and 2 bases from J, with 6 bases in between. Germline CDR1 and CDR2: DFQATT and SNEGSKA (reference sequence). The CDR3 consists of 13 residues. CDR3 in amino acids: CSARRPNTGELFF. Written as DNA, the CDR3 is TGCAGTGCTAGAAGGCCTAACACCGGGGAGCTGTTTTTT.

This clonotype has just a few counts. The chain uses TRBV20-1 and TRBJ2-2, with D possibly TRBD2 on 5 matching bases. V lost 3 bases to trimming and J lost 5 bases, with 13 bases between them. CDR1 is DFQATT and CDR2 is SNEGSKA in the germline V gene (reference sequence). This CDR3 is 14 amino acids long. As DNA, the CDR3 is TGCAGTGCTAGTCACGGGGAGAGAACCGGGGAGCTGTTTTTT. Translating it yields CSASHGERTGELFF.

The chain carries TRBV6-5 and TRBJ1-3, with TRBD1 matching 7 bases. The CDR3 runs to 16 residues. Germline assignment: CDR1 MNHEY and CDR2 SVGAGI. J lost 0 bases, V lost 0 bases, and 2 bases had no gene match. CDR3 coding DNA: TGTGCCAGCAGTTACTCGACAGGGAGCTCTGGAAACACCATATATTTT. Translating it yields CASSYSTGSSGNTIYF.

This clonotype has only a few counts. This chain uses TRBV2 with TRBJ2-5, with TRBD2 identical over 8 bases. Unmatched junction bases numbered 8, after V lost 3 bases and J lost 5 bases. Germline values: CDR1 SNHLY, CDR2 FYNNEI. The CDR3 is 15 residues long. CDR3 nucleotides: TGTGCCAGCAGTGATGGACGGGGGGGCGATGAGACCCAGTACTTC. This codes for CASSDGRGGDETQYF.

This clonotype was detected only a few times. This chain links TRBV6-5 with TRBJ2-2, with 7 bases aligning to TRBD2. Trimming took 6 bases from V and 4 from J; bases not matched to a gene: 5. Germline loops: CDR1 MNHEY, CDR2 SVGAGI. The CDR3 has 14 residues. The CDR3 loop reads CASSRGGGTGELFF. The CDR3 DNA follows: TGTGCCAGCAGCCGCGGGGGAGGCACCGGGGAGCTGTTTTTT.

This clonotype was found a few times. The rearrangement links TRBV12-3 or TRBV12-4 to TRBJ2-5, with TRBD1 matching over 7 bases. CDR3 length: 14 residues. Germline trimming cut 6 bases from V and 4 bases from J; bases unmatched to any gene: 8. As DNA, the CDR3 is TGTGCCAGCAGGTTCTCAGGGGGTTCAGAGACCCAGTACTTC. This gives the protein CASRFSGGSETQYF.

The chain links TRBV5-6 to TRBJ2-3; 11 nucleotides align to TRBD2. The V gene end was trimmed by 0 bases and the J gene end by 4 bases; junction bases not matched to a gene: 1. The CDR3 contains 15 residues. Germline V gene lookup returns CDR1 SGHDT and CDR2 YYEEEE. DNA of the CDR3: TGTGCCAGCAGCTTGGAACTAGCGGGGGCAGATACGCAGTATTTT. It is translated as CASSLELAGADTQYF.

The chain joins TRBV7-2 to TRBJ2-1; no clear D. The CDR3 has 15 residues. Between the trimmed V and J ends, which lost 3 bases and 0 bases, there was a span of 9 bases. Germline loops: CDR1 SGHTA, CDR2 FQGNSA. CDR3 residues: CASSLVSNSYNEQFF. CDR3 nucleotide sequence: TGTGCCAGCAGCTTGGTATCGAACTCCTACAATGAGCAGTTCTTC. The whole variable domain, filled in from reference TRBV7-2 and TRBJ2-1, reads GAGVSQSPSNKVTEKGKDVELRCDPISGHTALYWYRQSLGQGLEFLIYFQGNSAPDKSGLPSDRFSAERTGGSVSTLTIQRTQQEDSAVYLCASSLVSNSYNEQFFGPGTRLTVL.

The chain joins TRBV7-2 to TRBJ2-5; the D gene is possibly TRBD1 (5 bases). V gave up 5 bases and J gave up 2 bases, with 12 bases separating them. The CDR3 covers 14 residues. Germline V gene lookup returns CDR1 SGHTA and CDR2 FQGNSA. CDR3 in amino acids: CASSLYRLQETQYF. The CDR3 coding sequence is TGTGCCAGCAGCCTATACAGGTTGCAAGAGACCCAGTACTTC.

The rearrangement joins TRBV4-1 to TRBJ2-3; 9 bases map to TRBD2. Germline V gene data show CDR1 as MGHRA and CDR2 as YSYEKL. This CDR3 contains 17 residues. V dropped 4 bases and J dropped 4; count of bases not matched to a gene: 12. In DNA form, the CDR3 reads TGCGCCAGCAGCCCCTCTAGGCTAGCGGGGACGGCAGATACGCAGTATTTT. This sequence encodes CASSPSRLAGTADTQYF.

The chain joins TRBV29-1 to TRBJ2-5; D is ambiguous. Germline CDR1 and CDR2: SQVTM and ANQGSEA. V lost 7 bases, J lost 1 base, and 10 bases lay in between. The CDR3 contains 12 residues. CDR3 sequence reads: CSARSGQETQYF. DNA of the CDR3: TGCAGCGCCAGGTCGGGCCAAGAGACCCAGTACTTC.

This clonotype was observed a few times. The chain links TRBV5-1 to TRBJ2-1; a weak D match, TRBD2 (7 bases). Germline CDR1 and CDR2: SGHRS and YFSETQ. The V end lost 4 bases, the J end lost 6 bases, and 20 bases lay between the germline ends. The CDR3 contains 16 residues. CDR3 nucleotides: TGCGCCAGCAGCGACCAACCGGGGGGCCATGGCAATGAGCAGTTCTTC. It translates to CASSDQPGGHGNEQFF.

The J gene is TRBJ1-1, the V gene TRBV4-2; no clear D gene. Germline V gene lookup returns CDR1 LGHNA and CDR2 YNFKEQ. The CDR3 has 14 residues. With 0 bases removed from V and 1 base from J, the gap between germline ends came to 6 bases. The CDR3 nucleotides read TGTGCCAGCAGCCAAGAGGGCAGGAACACTGAAGCTTTCTTT. Encoded protein: CASSQEGRNTEAFF.

This clonotype was observed a handful of times. V gene TRBV29-1 combines with J gene TRBJ1-1; TRBD1 is a possible D gene (6 bases). The CDR3 sequence is 12 residues long. V shed 4 bases and J shed 10 bases, with 16 bases lying between them. Germline CDR1 and CDR2: SQVTM and ANQGSEA. The CDR3 DNA is TGCAGCGTTGGCTGGGGGCAAACGTTAGCTTTCTTT. It yields the protein CSVGWGQTLAFF.

This clonotype occurred many times. The chain is built from TRBV27 and TRBJ2-7; D uncertain. The V end was cut by 8 bases, the J end by 2 bases, with 16 bases between. Germline V gives CDR1 MNHEY, CDR2 SMNVEV (reference sequence). The CDR3 length is 14 residues. The CDR3 loop reads CASREAQPPYEQYF. The CDR3 region has the DNA TGTGCCAGCCGAGAAGCGCAGCCACCCTACGAGCAGTACTTC.

The CDR3 DNA reads as TGCAGTTCGAACCAGGGGGCTTGGGGCACAGATACGCAGTATTTT. Residues: CSSNQGAWGTDTQYF. The V call is TRBV20-1, the J call TRBJ2-3; 8 nucleotides align to TRBD1. The CDR3 runs 15 residues. Germline V gene sequence: CDR1 DFQATT, CDR2 SNEGSKA (reference sequence). V gave up 8 bases and J gave up 1 base; unmatched junction bases: 11.

This clonotype was recorded a few times. The V call is TRBV24-1, the J call TRBJ2-2, with TRBD1 matching 7 bases. The germline CDR1 and CDR2 sequences are KGHDR and SFDVKD. CDR3 length: 14 amino acids. Trimming removed 9 bases from V and 5 bases from J; junction bases left unmatched: 8. In DNA, the CDR3 is TGTGCCACCGGCGACAGGGTGGGGACCGGGGAGCTGTTTTTT. Protein: CATGDRVGTGELFF.